This T cell receptor (beta chain) is drawn from a study of blood T cells in healthy people across ages. The use of a sample-barcoded 5' primer and a J-beta primer mix characterized a second PCR of roughly 6 to 12 cycles. In TCRdb, the 5' RACE reads were re-called with MiXCR into one record per CDR3 protein. Counted here are hundreds of thousands of distinct CDR3 sequences, approximately 21% occurring once; the ten biggest clones make up less than 25%. The CDR3 is 13 residues long. Trimming took off 1 base at V and 4 bases at J, with 7 bases between the two ends. Germline V gene data show CDR1 as ENHRY and CDR2 as SYGVKD. This clonotype has ten or more counts.

The sequencing input was blood. The chain has TRBV10-3 and TRBJ1-1; D might be TRBD1 (5 bases). This sequence was found in a man between 70 and 80 years old in good health. The CDR3 bases are TGTGCCATCAGTGAGTGGGGGGTCACTGAAGCTTTCTTT. As protein: CAISEWGVTEAFF.